These 18 T cell receptor beta chains share one sample of origin, sequenced in a study of blood T cell repertoires in COVID-19. This table comes from immunoSEQ multiplex PCR, and its TCRdb copy is limited to in-frame clones, with some not included. The table shows about 110,000 clones, with about three quarters occurring only once. Sequenced material: peripheral blood. Receptors originate from a man aged 65 to 85 with acute or convalescent COVID-19.

This rearrangement joins TRBV7-2 to TRBJ1-6; D is unclear. Deletions cut 6 bases from V and 9 bases from J, with 18 bases between. Germline V gives CDR1 SGHTA, CDR2 FQGNSA. This CDR3 has 15 residues. The CDR3 sequence is CASSQISGLGSPLHF. The CDR3 DNA is TGTGCCAGCAGTCAGATTTCAGGACTGGGTTCACCCCTCCACTTT. Supplemented by reference TRBV7-2 and TRBJ1-6, the full variable domain reads GAGVSQSPSNKVTEKGKDVELRCDPISGHTALYWYRQSLGQGLEFLIYFQGNSAPDKSGLPSDRFSAERTGGSVSTLTIQRTQQEDSAVYLCASSQISGLGSPLHFGNGTRLTVT.

This chain joins TRBV5-4 and TRBJ1-4; TRBD1 is a possible D gene (6 bases). The CDR3 length is 14 residues. Per the germline V gene, CDR1 is SGHNT and CDR2 is YYREEE (reference sequence). V was shortened by 4 bases and J by 5 bases, with 12 bases between the two germline ends. The CDR3 is CASSITGNNEKLFF. CDR3 DNA sequence: TGTGCCAGCAGCATAACAGGGAACAATGAAAAACTGTTTTTT.

The chain links TRBV10-3 to TRBJ1-2; TRBD1 matches 9 bases. The CDR3 length is 16 residues. CDR1 is ENHRY, CDR2 SYGVKD, per germline. The V gene end was trimmed by 0 bases and the J gene end by 4 bases; junction bases not matched to a gene: 6. CDR3 loop: CAISESPGQGPYGYTF. CDR3 coding DNA: TGTGCCATCAGTGAGTCGCCCGGACAGGGGCCCTATGGCTACACCTTC.

This chain joins TRBV10-3 and TRBJ2-3; 11 positions agree with TRBD2. This CDR3 has 19 amino acids. CDR1 is ENHRY, CDR2 SYGVKD, per germline. V lost 2 bases and J lost 2; bases outside the gene matches: 12. The CDR3 spells CAISEGGGTSGFTTDTQYF. The DNA of the CDR3 is TGTGCCATCAGTGAGGGAGGGGGGACTAGCGGATTTACCACAGATACGCAGTATTTT.

This clone was recorded only once. The CDR3 here is CASSVGKSGGPNEQFF. The CDR3 DNA reads as TGTGCCAGCAGCGTAGGAAAGAGCGGGGGGCCCAATGAGCAGTTCTTC. V gene TRBV9 combines with J gene TRBJ2-1, with 9 bases fitting TRBD2. This CDR3 contains 16 residues. J lost 6 bases, V lost 0 bases, and 7 bases had no gene match. In germline, CDR1 is SGDLS, CDR2 YYNGEE.

The rearrangement joins TRBV5-1 to TRBJ2-1; 7 bases match TRBD2. The length of the CDR3 is 15 residues. CDR1 and CDR2 (germline): SGHRS, YFSETQ. Trimming took 7 bases from V and 4 from J; bases not matched to a gene: 11. The CDR3 is CASGDQLAQYNEQFF. CDR3 bases: TGCGCCAGCGGGGATCAACTAGCGCAATACAATGAGCAGTTCTTC.

This chain joins TRBV11-2 and TRBJ1-1; D is possibly TRBD1 (5 bases). This CDR3 is built from 14 residues. Trimming removed 5 bases from V and 3 bases from J, with 13 bases in between. The V gene's germline CDR1 is SGHAT and CDR2 FQNNGV. CDR3 in DNA: TGTGCCAGCAGCCCCCACAGGTCCGACACTGAAGCTTTCTTT. It specifies CASSPHRSDTEAFF.

The chain carries TRBV28 and TRBJ2-7; D not resolved. Trimming stripped 3 bases from V and 0 bases from J, with 9 bases between. This CDR3 is 14 amino acids long. Germline assignment: CDR1 MDHEN and CDR2 SYDVKM. For the CDR3, the DNA is TGTGCCAGCAGTTTTTCGTCGAGCTCCTACGAGCAGTACTTC. It yields the protein CASSFSSSSYEQYF.

The rearrangement joins TRBV18 to TRBJ1-2; TRBD1 is a possible D gene (6 bases). V was shortened by 4 bases and J by 8 bases, with 17 bases between the two germline ends. The CDR3 runs 14 residues. Germline CDR1 is KGHSH and CDR2 is LQKENI. This chain's CDR3 is CASSREEQGQGYTF. In DNA form, the CDR3 reads TGTGCCAGCTCACGAGAAGAACAGGGCCAGGGCTACACCTTC.

J is TRBJ1-5 and V is TRBV4-1; D uncertain. The CDR3 has 15 amino acids. Germline CDR1 and CDR2: MGHRA and YSYEKL. V was trimmed by 0 bases and J by 7 bases, leaving 13 bases between them. The CDR3 here is CASSQDLPREQPQHF. CDR3 in DNA: TGCGCCAGCAGCCAAGATCTACCGCGGGAGCAGCCCCAGCATTTT.

The gene calls are TRBV6-5 and TRBJ1-1; TRBD1 matches 7 bases. Unmatched junction bases numbered 1, after V lost 8 bases and J lost 1 base. The CDR3 spans 12 residues. The V gene's germline CDR1 is MNHEY and CDR2 SVGAGI. As DNA, the CDR3 is TGTGCCAGCTGGACAGGGAACACTGAAGCTTTCTTT. It codes for CASWTGNTEAFF.

The chain joins TRBV9 to TRBJ2-3, with 8 bases fitting TRBD1. This CDR3 has 16 residues. V lost 3 bases, J lost 0 bases, and 6 bases stayed unmatched. Germline assignment: CDR1 SGDLS and CDR2 YYNGEE. The CDR3, as DNA: TGTGCCAGCAGCGCCCAGGGACAGGCTAGCACAGATACGCAGTATTTT. Protein product: CASSAQGQASTDTQYF.

This chain links TRBV11-3 with TRBJ2-1; 7 bases fit TRBD2. There are 17 residues in the CDR3. J was trimmed by 0 bases and V by 5 bases; bases with no gene match: 10. The V gene's germline CDR1 is SGHNT and CDR2 YENEEA. The CDR3 DNA follows: TGTGCCAGCAGCGTCGGCGGGGGTGACTCCTCCTACAATGAGCAGTTCTTC. It yields the protein CASSVGGGDSSYNEQFF.

The chain employs TRBV9 and TRBJ2-2; 7 bases line up with TRBD2. This CDR3 has 15 residues. Germline V gene data show CDR1 as SGDLS and CDR2 as YYNGEE. The trim removed 4 bases at V and 0 bases at J, leaving 3 bases unmatched. CDR3 in DNA: TGTGCCAGCAGCAGCGGGACCTCGAACACCGGGGAGCTGTTTTTT. As protein: CASSSGTSNTGELFF.

The rearrangement links TRBV28 to TRBJ1-2; TRBD1 matches 7 bases. CDR1 MDHEN and CDR2 SYDVKM come from the germline V gene. CDR3 length equals 17 residues. The ends lost 7 bases at V and 1 base at J; junction bases unmatched: 15. The CDR3 region is CASKLIEGAQVNYGYTF. The CDR3 nucleotides are TGTGCCAGCAAGCTCATTGAGGGGGCGCAGGTTAACTATGGCTACACCTTC.

This chain joins TRBV6-5 and TRBJ1-3, with TRBD1 identical over 7 bases. The CDR3 runs to 15 residues. In germline, CDR1 is MNHEY, CDR2 SVGAGI. Germline trimming cut 6 bases from V and 0 bases from J; bases unmatched to any gene: 5. The CDR3 loop reads CASSLGTASGNTIYF. In nucleotides, the CDR3 is TGTGCCAGCAGCCTCGGGACAGCCTCTGGAAACACCATATATTTT.

J is TRBJ2-1 and V is TRBV27; 8 positions match TRBD1. The CDR3 runs 14 residues. Germline-derived CDR1 and CDR2 are MNHEY and SMNVEV (reference sequence). The ends lost 6 bases at V and 7 bases at J; junction bases unmatched: 8. The CDR3 protein is CASRISDRGNEQFF. CDR3 DNA sequence: TGTGCCAGCAGAATATCAGACAGGGGAAATGAGCAGTTCTTC.

The CDR3 here is CASSRASNTEAFF. The DNA for the CDR3 is TGTGCCAGCAGTCGCGCATCGAACACTGAAGCTTTCTTT. The rearrangement links TRBV6-5 to TRBJ1-1, with no clear D. Germline values: CDR1 MNHEY, CDR2 SVGAGI. This CDR3 comprises 13 residues. V gave up 5 bases and J gave up 1 base, with 8 bases separating them.